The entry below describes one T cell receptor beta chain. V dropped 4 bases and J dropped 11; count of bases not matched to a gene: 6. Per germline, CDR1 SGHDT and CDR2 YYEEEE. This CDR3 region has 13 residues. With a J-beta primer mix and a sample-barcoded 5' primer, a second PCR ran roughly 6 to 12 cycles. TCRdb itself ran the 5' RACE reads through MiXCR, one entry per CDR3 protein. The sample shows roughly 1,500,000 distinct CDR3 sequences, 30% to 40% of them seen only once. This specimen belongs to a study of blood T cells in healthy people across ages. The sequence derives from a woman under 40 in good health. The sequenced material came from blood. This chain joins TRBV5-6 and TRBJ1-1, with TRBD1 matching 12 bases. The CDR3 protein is CASSTGTGGLAFF. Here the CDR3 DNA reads TGTGCCAGCAGCACCGGGACAGGGGGCTTGGCTTTCTTT. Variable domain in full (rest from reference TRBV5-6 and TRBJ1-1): DAGVTQSPTHLIKTRGQQVTLRCSPKSGHDTVSWYQQALGQGPQFIFQYYEEEERQRGNFPDRFSGHQFPNYSSELNVNALLLGDSALYLCASSTGTGGLAFFGQGTRLTVV.